The 8 T cell receptor beta chains given below trace back to one sample, sequenced in a study of a mutant IDH1 vaccine in newly diagnosed glioma. The table came from immunoSEQ multiplex PCR; TCRdb's copy has only in-frame clones and leaves some out. The sample shows approximately 92,000 clones, about 82% of them seen only once. The time point: baseline, week 1 (first vaccination visit). Noted treatment: pre-vaccination baseline after standard-of-care therapy. The specimen was PBMCs, collected from a glioma patient treated with radiotherapy, temozolomide or both. The receptors originated from a man in his forties with glioma.

V gene TRBV12-5 combines with J gene TRBJ2-7, with 9 bases that match TRBD1. The CDR3 sequence is 14 residues long. From germline, CDR1 is LGHNT and CDR2 FRNRAP. V shed 6 bases and J 3 bases; nucleotides not matched to a gene: 6. The CDR3 coding sequence is TGTGCTAGTGGACCGACAGGGGGGGGCTACGAGCAGTACTTC. This sequence encodes CASGPTGGGYEQYF.

The chain combines TRBV27 with TRBJ1-2; D gene ambiguous. The germline V and J ends were trimmed by 6 bases and 7 bases, with 3 bases remaining between them. The CDR3 is made up of 9 amino acids. Germline lookup yields CDR1 MNHEY and CDR2 SMNVEV (reference sequence). The DNA of the CDR3 is TGTGCCAGCAGGCGTGGCTACACCTTC. Protein: CASRRGYTF.

The CDR3 reads CASRIEAAYNSPLHF. CDR3 nucleotides: TGTGCCAGCAGAATCGAAGCGGCCTATAATTCACCCCTCCACTTT. The V call is TRBV6-1, the J call TRBJ1-6, with D hard to call. Trimming pared 6 bases from V and 2 bases from J, leaving 11 bases between. The CDR3 has 15 residues. Germline-derived CDR1 and CDR2 are MNHNS and SASEGT.

The chain employs TRBV29-1 and TRBJ1-2; the D is unclear. V was clipped by 1 base and J by 4 bases, with 13 bases between them. The CDR3 extends over 14 amino acids. The V gene's germline CDR1 is SQVTM and CDR2 ANQGSEA. The CDR3 here is CSVEGGRDGYGYTF. CDR3 nucleotides: TGCAGCGTTGAAGGAGGGAGGGATGGCTATGGCTACACCTTC. Full variable domain (missing parts from reference TRBV29-1 and TRBJ1-2): SAVISQKPSRDICQRGTSLTIQCQVDSQVTMMFWYRQQPGQSLTLIATANQGSEATYESGFVIDKFPISRPNLTFSTLTVSNMSPEDSSIYLCSVEGGRDGYGYTFGSGTRLTVV.

This clone was seen only a few times. The chain employs TRBV9 and TRBJ2-3, with a weak D call TRBD2 (6 bases). Per the germline V gene, CDR1 is SGDLS and CDR2 is YYNGEE. The CDR3 sequence is 14 residues long. V was shortened by 3 bases and J by 2 bases, with 10 bases between the two germline ends. The CDR3 DNA follows: TGTGCCAGCAGCGCCGGAGGGTACACAGATACGCAGTATTTT. This encodes CASSAGGYTDTQYF.

V gene TRBV19 combines with J gene TRBJ1-2; the D is unclear. Germline V gives CDR1 LNHDA, CDR2 SQIVND (reference sequence). Trimming removed 5 bases from V and 3 bases from J, with 19 bases in between. The CDR3 contains 16 residues. The CDR3 DNA sequence: TGTGCCAGTAGTCCCCTTTCAAGGGCGCTTCACTATGGCTACACCTTC. This translates into CASSPLSRALHYGYTF.

V gene TRBV28 combines with J gene TRBJ2-4; the D gene is possibly TRBD1 (6 bases). Trimming took off 4 bases at V and 7 bases at J, with 14 bases between the two ends. Per the germline V gene, CDR1 is MDHEN and CDR2 is SYDVKM. The CDR3 totals 14 residues. The CDR3 sequence is CASSSQQGRNIQYF. CDR3 sequence (DNA): TGTGCCAGCAGTTCTCAACAGGGTCGGAACATTCAGTACTTC.

CDR3 in DNA: TGTGCCAGCAGCTTGGACAGGGGCGGTTTAAACACTGAAGCTTTCTTT. This codes for CASSLDRGGLNTEAFF. The V and J genes are TRBV5-6 and TRBJ1-1, with 7 nucleotides matching TRBD1. V lost 0 bases, J lost 2 bases, and 7 bases stayed unmatched. CDR1 and CDR2 from the germline V gene are SGHDT and YYEEEE. CDR3 length: 16 residues.